Reported below is one T cell receptor beta chain. Clones were sequenced by immunoSEQ multiplex PCR, and TCRdb holds only the in-frame ones, with some missing. The sample holds around 100,000 clones, around 89% seen once. The sample originates from a study of identifying expanded T cells in peripheral blood. The V and J ends lost 2 bases and 4 bases respectively, with 11 bases between them. Germline values: CDR1 MNHEY, CDR2 SVGAGI. This CDR3 is 15 amino acids long. The chain employs TRBV6-5 and TRBJ2-2, with D possibly TRBD2 on 5 matching bases. Material for sequencing was blood. The origin of this receptor is a person aged 18 to 75 in good health. The CDR3 reads CASSYRIGSTGELFF. The CDR3 DNA reads as TGTGCCAGCAGTTACCGGATTGGGAGCACCGGGGAGCTGTTTTTT.